A single sample gave rise to the 19 T cell receptor beta chains below, sequenced in a study of T cell responses to AZD1222 COVID-19 vaccine. Clones were sequenced by immunoSEQ multiplex PCR, and TCRdb holds only the in-frame ones, with some missing. The sample holds some 130,000 clones, around 93% seen once. Material: peripheral blood, obtained 28 days after the second AZD1222 dose. These receptors were collected from an adult who received the AZD1222 COVID-19 vaccine.

The chain links TRBV10-3 to TRBJ1-3; D is ambiguous. Per the germline V gene, CDR1 is ENHRY and CDR2 is SYGVKD. CDR3 length: 12 residues. The germline V and J ends were trimmed by 11 bases and 9 bases, with 17 bases remaining between them. The CDR3 coding sequence is TGTGCCGCTCAAAGCAGGCAAAGCACCATATATTTT. As protein: CAAQSRQSTIYF.

This clone was observed once. The CDR3: CASSFGQGYGYTF. The CDR3 DNA is TGTGCCAGCAGTTTTGGACAGGGATATGGCTACACCTTC. The chain combines TRBV28 with TRBJ1-2, with 8 bases lining up with TRBD1. Germline CDR1 is MDHEN and CDR2 is SYDVKM. The CDR3 contains 13 residues. V was pared by 3 bases and J by 5 bases, with 2 bases of the junction left unmatched.

The chain combines TRBV12-3 or TRBV12-4 with TRBJ2-7; weak D call: TRBD1 (5 bases). The CDR3 loop spans 13 amino acids. V shed 3 bases and J shed 4 bases, with 10 bases lying between them. The CDR3 spells CASSLGREYEQYF. The DNA for the CDR3 is TGTGCCAGCAGTTTGGGCAGGGAATACGAGCAGTACTTC.

This chain uses TRBV13 with TRBJ2-3; D is ambiguous. The CDR3 is 14 residues long. V was shortened by 0 bases and J by 2 bases, with 6 bases between the two germline ends. Germline lookup yields CDR1 PRHDT and CDR2 FYEKMQ (reference sequence). As DNA, the CDR3 is TGTGCCAGCAGCTTAGGAGAGCTCACAGATACGCAGTATTTT. Translated, it gives CASSLGELTDTQYF. Full variable domain (outside the CDR3, taken from reference TRBV13 and TRBJ2-3): AAGVIQSPRHLIKEKRETATLKCYPIPRHDTVYWYQQGPGQDPQFLISFYEKMQSDKGSIPDRFSAQQFSDYHSELNMSSLELGDSALYFCASSLGELTDTQYFGPGTRLTVL.

V usage is TRBV3-1 (or the pseudogene TRBV3-2) and J usage is TRBJ1-2; D is possibly TRBD1 (5 bases). Germline V lookup: CDR1 LGHDT, CDR2 YNNKEL (reference sequence). V dropped 1 base and J dropped 3 bases, with 12 bases sitting between them. The CDR3 spans 15 residues. The CDR3 nucleotides are TGTGCCAGCAGCCAAGGGGGGGAGGTTTACTATGGCTACACCTTC. Translating gives CASSQGGEVYYGYTF.

The rearrangement joins TRBV9 to TRBJ1-2; possibly TRBD1 for D (6 bases). The V end was cut by 4 bases, the J end by 3 bases, with 16 bases between. Germline lookup yields CDR1 SGDLS and CDR2 YYNGEE. The CDR3 length is 15 residues. This chain's CDR3 is CASSSSTGKYYGYTF. In DNA, the CDR3 is TGTGCCAGCAGCTCGTCGACAGGAAAATACTATGGCTACACCTTC. Full variable domain (rest looked up from reference TRBV9 and TRBJ1-2): DSGVTQTPKHLITATGQRVTLRCSPRSGDLSVYWYQQSLDQGLQFLIQYYNGEERAKGNILERFSAQQFPDLHSELNLSSLELGDSALYFCASSSSTGKYYGYTFGSGTRLTVV.

This rearrangement joins TRBV2 to TRBJ1-1; D is unclear. Per the germline V gene, CDR1 is SNHLY and CDR2 is FYNNEI. The germline V and J ends were trimmed by 6 bases and 11 bases, with 10 bases remaining between them. The CDR3 is 10 residues long. The chain's CDR3 is CASRDRGAFF. The CDR3 DNA follows: TGTGCCAGCAGGGACCGTGGGGCTTTCTTT.

V and J are TRBV18 and TRBJ2-7, with D possibly being TRBD2 (5 bases). Trimming removed 0 bases at V and 4 bases at J, with 10 bases between. Germline lookup yields CDR1 KGHSH and CDR2 LQKENI. This CDR3 comprises 14 residues. The CDR3 DNA is TGTGCCAGCTCACCACCGATTCGGGATTACGAGCAGTACTTC. This encodes CASSPPIRDYEQYF. Complete variable domain (other parts from reference TRBV18 and TRBJ2-7): NAGVMQNPRHLVRRRGQEARLRCSPMKGHSHVYWYRQLPEEGLKFMVYLQKENIIDESGMPKERFSAEFPKEGPSILRIQQVVRGDSAAYFCASSPPIRDYEQYFGPGTRLTVT.

The CDR3 loop is CASSLGGGVGEQFF. CDR3 coding DNA: TGTGCCAGCAGCTTAGGAGGGGGGGTCGGTGAGCAGTTCTTC. The V call is TRBV7-2, the J call TRBJ2-1, with D maybe TRBD2 (7 bases). Per germline, CDR1 SGHTA and CDR2 FQGNSA. Trimming removed 1 base at V and 9 bases at J, with 13 bases between. CDR3 size: 14 residues.

This sequence joins TRBV6-1 and TRBJ1-5, with D unresolved. The CDR3 extends over 15 amino acids. Germline-derived CDR1 and CDR2 are MNHNS and SASEGT. The V and J ends lost 1 base and 4 bases respectively, with 11 bases between them. CDR3: CASSEVKGGNQPQHF. Here the CDR3 DNA reads TGTGCCAGCAGTGAAGTGAAGGGCGGAAATCAGCCCCAGCATTTT.

The rearrangement links TRBV30 to TRBJ2-7; 7 nucleotides align to TRBD2. The germline CDR1 and CDR2 sequences are GTSNPN and SVGIG (reference sequence). The ends lost 4 bases at V and 3 bases at J; junction bases unmatched: 6. The CDR3 is 13 residues long. The CDR3 is CAWTAGDGYEQYF. CDR3 DNA: TGTGCCTGGACCGCGGGGGACGGCTACGAGCAGTACTTC. Based on the CDR3 plus reference TRBV30 and TRBJ2-7, the full variable domain is SQTIHQWPATLVQPVGSPLSLECTVEGTSNPNLYWYRQAAGRGLQLLFYSVGIGQISSEVPQNLSASRPQDRQFILSSKKLLLSDSGFYLCAWTAGDGYEQYFGPGTRLTVT.

The count of this clone is one. V usage is TRBV5-1 and J usage is TRBJ1-1; unclear D gene. This CDR3 has 13 residues. The V end lost 4 bases, the J end lost 7 bases, and 14 bases lay between the germline ends. Germline V gene data show CDR1 as SGHRS and CDR2 as YFSETQ. The CDR3 loop reads CASSLKHGVEAFF. CDR3 nucleotides: TGCGCCAGCAGCCTGAAACACGGAGTTGAAGCTTTCTTT.

This rearrangement joins TRBV15 to TRBJ1-1, with a weak D call TRBD1 (5 bases). V lost 9 bases, J lost 1 base, and 15 bases lay in between. This CDR3 spans 14 amino acids. Germline V gene lookup returns CDR1 LNHNV and CDR2 YYDKDF (reference sequence). CDR3 DNA sequence: TGTGCCACAGGCCGGGGCGGGACGAACACTGAAGCTTTCTTT. Protein sequence: CATGRGGTNTEAFF.

V is TRBV28 and J is TRBJ1-2, with a possible D match to TRBD1 (6 bases). This CDR3 contains 13 residues. Trimming removed 7 bases from V and 4 bases from J, with 13 bases in between. Germline assignment: CDR1 MDHEN and CDR2 SYDVKM. This chain's CDR3 is CASTLTGFYGYTF. CDR3 coding DNA: TGTGCCAGCACCCTCACAGGGTTCTATGGCTACACCTTC.

V and J are TRBV11-2 and TRBJ1-2; the match to TRBD1 covers 7 bases. Trimming at V came to 4 bases and at J to 3 bases, leaving 17 bases not matched to a gene. This CDR3 spans 18 amino acids. Germline CDR1 reads SGHAT; CDR2 reads FQNNGV. The CDR3 loop reads CASSSYTGRGRRYYGYTF. As DNA, the CDR3 is TGTGCCAGCAGCTCATACACAGGGAGGGGGCGCAGATACTATGGCTACACCTTC.

The J gene is TRBJ2-3, the V gene TRBV2; D is ambiguous. Germline CDR1 SNHLY, CDR2 FYNNEI. This CDR3 region has 14 residues. V was pared by 2 bases and J by 2 bases, with 8 bases between. The CDR3, as DNA: TGTGCCAGCAGTGAAAATTTTCCCACAGATACGCAGTATTTT. Protein product: CASSENFPTDTQYF. Together with reference TRBV2 and TRBJ2-3, the CDR3 gives the full variable domain: EPEVTQTPSHQVTQMGQEVILRCVPISNHLYFYWYRQILGQKVEFLVSFYNNEISEKSEIFDDQFSVERPDGSNFTLKIRSTKLEDSAMYFCASSENFPTDTQYFGPGTRLTVL.

This clone was observed a single time. The chain combines TRBV30 with TRBJ1-1; possibly TRBD1 for D (5 bases). Germline CDR1 reads GTSNPN; CDR2 reads SVGIG (reference sequence). Trimming removed 5 bases at V and 3 bases at J, with 10 bases between. There are 12 residues in the CDR3. The CDR3 DNA sequence: TGTGCCTGGGGACCAGGGTACACTGAAGCTTTCTTT. Translated: CAWGPGYTEAFF.

The chain recombines TRBV7-3 with TRBJ2-3; possibly TRBD2 for D (6 bases). This CDR3 has 14 amino acids. CDR1 and CDR2 from the germline V gene are SGHTA and FQGTGA. Trimming left V 1 base short and J 2 bases short, with 7 bases between. CDR3 DNA sequence: TGTGCCAGCAGCTTAAGGGACTTCACAGATACGCAGTATTTT. The encoded protein is CASSLRDFTDTQYF.

The chain has TRBV7-2 and TRBJ2-1, with 14 bases aligning to TRBD2. Trimming took 1 base from V and 9 from J; bases not matched to a gene: 5. The CDR3 runs 16 residues. Germline V CDR1 and CDR2: SGHTA, FQGNSA. The CDR3 sequence: CASSLDGTSGGREQFF. In nucleotides, the CDR3 is TGTGCCAGCAGCTTAGATGGGACTAGCGGGGGTCGTGAGCAGTTCTTC.